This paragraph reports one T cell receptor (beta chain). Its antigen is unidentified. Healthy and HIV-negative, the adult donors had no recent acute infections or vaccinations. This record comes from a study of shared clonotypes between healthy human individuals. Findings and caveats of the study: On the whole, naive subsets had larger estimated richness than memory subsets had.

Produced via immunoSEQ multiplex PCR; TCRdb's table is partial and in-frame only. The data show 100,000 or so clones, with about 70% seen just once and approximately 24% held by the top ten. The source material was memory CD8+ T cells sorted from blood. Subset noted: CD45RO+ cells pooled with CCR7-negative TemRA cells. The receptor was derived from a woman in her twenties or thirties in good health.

The CDR3 region is CATSRAPGQGADTQYF. DNA for the CDR3: TGTGCCACCAGCAGAGCCCCCGGACAGGGGGCTGATACGCAGTATTTT. The rearrangement joins TRBV15 to TRBJ2-3; TRBD1 aligns across 11 bases. The CDR3 runs to 16 residues. Germline trimming cut 1 base from V and 6 bases from J; bases unmatched to any gene: 6. Per germline, CDR1 LNHNV and CDR2 YYDKDF (reference sequence).